These 30 T cell receptor beta chains were all obtained from the same sample, sequenced in a study of a mutant IDH1 vaccine in newly diagnosed glioma. Their target antigens are unknown. Time point indicated: week 11, during vaccination. Mutant IDH1 20-mer peptide, at 300 ug, made up each vaccine dose, with topical imiquimod. The protocol was immunoSEQ multiplex PCR, while the TCRdb copy is restricted to in-frame clones and leaves out a portion. The sample lists 30,000 to 45,000 clones, roughly 80% occurring once. The specimen comprised peripheral blood mononuclear cells (PBMCs), sampled from a glioma patient whose treatment included an IDH1 peptide vaccine. All receptors derive from a woman aged 25 to 39 with glioma. Some clones in this sample may be carry-over from other donors' samples.

The chain is built from TRBV19 and TRBJ2-7; 8 bases agree with TRBD1. V was clipped by 2 bases and J by 4 bases; unmatched bases: 7. The CDR3 is 15 amino acids. CDR1 is LNHDA, CDR2 SQIVND, per germline (reference sequence). CDR3: CASSITQGAGYEQYF. For the CDR3, the DNA is TGTGCCAGTAGTATAACCCAGGGGGCGGGGTACGAGCAGTACTTC.

The CDR3 is CASSAGTGGYSPLHF. The CDR3 DNA sequence: TGTGCCAGCAGTGCGGGGACAGGGGGGTATTCACCCCTCCACTTT. The chain joins TRBV6-1 to TRBJ1-6, with 11 bases that match TRBD1. Germline V lookup: CDR1 MNHNS, CDR2 SASEGT. This CDR3 comprises 15 residues. Trimming at V came to 4 bases and at J to 8 bases, leaving 4 bases not matched to a gene.

J is TRBJ2-3 and V is TRBV4-1; D perhaps matches TRBD2 (6 bases). This CDR3 has 16 amino acids. Trimming shortened V by 1 base and J by 4 bases, and 15 bases separated the two germline ends. Germline V gene data show CDR1 as MGHRA and CDR2 as YSYEKL. The CDR3 bases are TGCGCCAGCAGCCAAGGAGATAGCGGTGGGGCAGATACGCAGTATTTT. Translation: CASSQGDSGGADTQYF.

This clone was detected a few times. The genes are TRBV4-1 and TRBJ1-2; maybe TRBD1 (5 bases). Per germline, CDR1 MGHRA and CDR2 YSYEKL. Trimming shortened V by 3 bases and J by 8 bases, and 13 bases separated the two germline ends. The CDR3 runs to 13 residues. CDR3 coding DNA: TGCGCCAGCAGCCAGACAGCTTTCGCCGGCTACACCTTC. Translated: CASSQTAFAGYTF.

The chain uses TRBV19 and TRBJ1-3; TRBD1 matches 9 bases. Germline CDR1 and CDR2: LNHDA and SQIVND (reference sequence). The CDR3 is 16 amino acids. Unmatched junction bases numbered 7, after V lost 7 bases and J lost 0 bases. The CDR3 sequence: CASTPGTGFSGNTIYF. The CDR3, as DNA: TGTGCCAGTACCCCTGGGACAGGGTTCTCTGGAAACACCATATATTTT.

This clone was detected only a few times. The chain combines TRBV28 with TRBJ1-4; no clear D. Germline V gene data show CDR1 as MDHEN and CDR2 as SYDVKM. This CDR3 has 15 amino acids. V was pared by 1 base and J by 5 bases, with 11 bases between. CDR3 loop: CASSLFSRANEKLFF. The CDR3 DNA sequence: TGTGCCAGCAGTTTATTCTCACGGGCCAATGAAAAACTGTTTTTT.

The chain employs TRBV7-9 and TRBJ2-3; D perhaps matches TRBD2 (5 bases). The CDR3 has 17 residues. The germline V gene has CDR1 SEHNR and CDR2 FQNEAQ (reference sequence). With 4 bases removed from V and 2 bases from J, the gap between germline ends came to 19 bases. The CDR3 sequence: CASSSSQRLLTTDTQYF. The CDR3 bases are TGTGCCAGCAGCTCGAGTCAGCGGCTCCTCACCACAGATACGCAGTATTTT.

The chain links TRBV6-1 to TRBJ2-7; 9 nucleotides align to TRBD2. There are 15 residues in the CDR3. Germline values: CDR1 MNHNS, CDR2 SASEGT. Germline trimming cut 1 base from V and 0 bases from J; bases unmatched to any gene: 1. In DNA, the CDR3 is TGTGCCAGCAGTGAAGGACTAGCGGCCTCCTACGAGCAGTACTTC. This translates into CASSEGLAASYEQYF.

The rearrangement uses TRBV4-1 and TRBJ2-1, with D perhaps TRBD2 (6 bases). The CDR3 extends over 17 amino acids. Trimming shortened V by 0 bases and J by 8 bases, and 20 bases separated the two germline ends. CDR1 is MGHRA, CDR2 YSYEKL, per germline. The CDR3: CASSQEFPGREKDEQFF. The CDR3 region has the DNA TGCGCCAGCAGCCAAGAGTTTCCTGGGCGGGAAAAAGATGAGCAGTTCTTC.

V usage is TRBV7-8 and J usage is TRBJ2-3, with 15 bases matching TRBD2. CDR3 length: 15 amino acids. Per the germline V gene, CDR1 is SGHVS and CDR2 is FQNEAQ. V lost 11 bases, J lost 0 bases, and 3 bases stayed unmatched. In DNA form, the CDR3 reads TGTGCCGGGGGACTAGCGGGAGGCAGCACAGATACGCAGTATTTT. As protein: CAGGLAGGSTDTQYF.

This chain links TRBV6-1 with TRBJ2-5, with TRBD2 identical over 9 bases. The CDR3 sequence is 15 residues long. The V segment lost 4 bases and the J segment 5 bases; nucleotides outside the gene matches: 8. Germline CDR1 MNHNS, CDR2 SASEGT. CDR3 bases: TGTGCCAGCAGTGGTAGCGGGAGCGGGGGGGAGACCCAGTACTTC. Its protein product is CASSGSGSGGETQYF.

J is TRBJ2-1 and V is TRBV7-2; no clear D. Trimming took off 6 bases at V and 0 bases at J, with 6 bases between the two ends. Germline CDR1 is SGHTA and CDR2 is FQGNSA. The CDR3 contains 13 residues. CDR3 sequence (DNA): TGTGCCAGCAGGAGGAGCTCCTACAATGAGCAGTTCTTC. It encodes CASRRSSYNEQFF.

The chain carries TRBV7-9 and TRBJ2-1, with TRBD1 as a possible D gene (6 bases). This CDR3 is built from 14 residues. Trimming removed 0 bases at V and 7 bases at J, with 10 bases between. Germline CDR1 and CDR2: SEHNR and FQNEAQ (reference sequence). CDR3 nucleotides: TGTGCCAGCAGCTTAGCACAGGGCGGGAATGAGCAGTTCTTC. This gives the protein CASSLAQGGNEQFF.

This clone was recorded once. The chain links TRBV5-6 to TRBJ1-2; tentative D call: TRBD1 (6 bases). This CDR3 has 14 residues. Germline CDR1 SGHDT, CDR2 YYEEEE. Trimming stripped 0 bases from V and 4 bases from J, with 10 bases between. In DNA, the CDR3 is TGTGCCAGCAGCTTGGGGAGGACAGTCTATGGCTACACCTTC. Protein sequence: CASSLGRTVYGYTF.

The V and J genes are TRBV9 and TRBJ2-5; the D is unclear. This CDR3 spans 13 amino acids. V was clipped by 2 bases and J by 4 bases, with 9 bases between them. The germline gives CDR1 SGDLS, CDR2 YYNGEE. This chain's CDR3 is CASSVGTGETQYF. CDR3 DNA: TGTGCCAGCAGCGTTGGAACCGGAGAGACCCAGTACTTC.

This clone was counted only a few times. The rearrangement joins TRBV19 to TRBJ1-5; tentatively, D is TRBD1 (6 bases). The CDR3 has 15 amino acids. V was cut by 4 bases and J by 2 bases, with 12 bases left in between. The germline V gene has CDR1 LNHDA and CDR2 SQIVND (reference sequence). CDR3 in DNA: TGTGCCAGTAGTAGCCGGACAGAGGGCAATCAGCCCCAGCATTTT. As protein: CASSSRTEGNQPQHF.

CDR3 amino acids: CASSMYQPRTGELFF. The CDR3 nucleotides are TGTGCCAGCAGCATGTACCAACCTCGAACCGGGGAGCTGTTTTTT. The V gene is TRBV27, the J gene TRBJ2-2; D unresolved. The CDR3 has 15 amino acids. Trimming pared 6 bases from V and 5 bases from J, leaving 16 bases between. CDR1 MNHEY and CDR2 SMNVEV come from the germline V gene (reference sequence).

The chain employs TRBV19 and TRBJ2-3; D not resolved. Deletions cut 0 bases from V and 7 bases from J, with 11 bases between. Germline-derived CDR1 and CDR2 are LNHDA and SQIVND (reference sequence). This CDR3 spans 14 amino acids. CDR3 nucleotides: TGTGCCAGTAGTATAGATCGAACAGATTATACGCAGTATTTT. Translated, it gives CASSIDRTDYTQYF.

The chain uses TRBV6-5 and TRBJ1-2; tentatively, D is TRBD1 (5 bases). V was cut by 2 bases and J by 7 bases, with 14 bases left in between. Germline loops: CDR1 MNHEY, CDR2 SVGAGI. The length of the CDR3 is 14 residues. The DNA for the CDR3 is TGTGCCAGCAGTTACGGCGACAGACCGATTGGCTACACCTTC. Translation: CASSYGDRPIGYTF.

J is TRBJ1-5 and V is TRBV29-1; maybe TRBD1 (6 bases). Germline V lookup: CDR1 SQVTM, CDR2 ANQGSEA. Trimming took off 6 bases at V and 5 bases at J, with 14 bases between the two ends. This CDR3 contains 13 residues. CDR3 loop: CSVGAGAHQPQHF. The DNA for the CDR3 is TGCAGCGTAGGAGCAGGGGCCCATCAGCCCCAGCATTTT.

This chain links TRBV5-1 with TRBJ2-7; 12 nucleotides match TRBD1. The CDR3 has 16 amino acids. The germline gives CDR1 SGHRS, CDR2 YFSETQ. The J segment lost 6 bases and the V segment lost 0 bases, leaving 7 bases of the junction unmatched. CDR3 residues: CASSLGGGQGASEQYF. The DNA for the CDR3 is TGCGCCAGCAGCTTGGGAGGGGGACAGGGGGCCTCCGAGCAGTACTTC.

CDR3 coding DNA: TGTGCCAGCAGCGTAGGGAGTGGGACTGAAGCTTTCTTT. Residues: CASSVGSGTEAFF. The chain is built from TRBV9 and TRBJ1-1; D is unresolved. The V end was cut by 0 bases, the J end by 5 bases, with 8 bases between. In germline, CDR1 is SGDLS, CDR2 YYNGEE. The CDR3 covers 13 residues.

The chain joins TRBV19 to TRBJ2-7; D unresolved. Germline V lookup: CDR1 LNHDA, CDR2 SQIVND (reference sequence). Trimming took 3 bases from V and 3 from J, leaving 12 bases between them. There are 14 residues in the CDR3. The CDR3 spells CASSMSTGNYEQYF. CDR3 in DNA: TGTGCCAGTAGTATGAGCACTGGAAACTACGAGCAGTACTTC.

V usage is TRBV6-1 and J usage is TRBJ2-3; 7 bases agree with TRBD2. Unmatched junction bases numbered 8, after V lost 2 bases and J lost 3 bases. CDR1 and CDR2 from the germline V gene are MNHNS and SASEGT. This CDR3 is 16 amino acids long. CDR3 sequence: CASSEWAGEWTDTQYF. DNA for the CDR3: TGTGCCAGCAGTGAATGGGCGGGAGAATGGACAGATACGCAGTATTTT.

This rearrangement joins TRBV4-1 to TRBJ2-2, with no clear D. This CDR3 region has 15 residues. V lost 3 bases, J lost 3 bases, and 11 bases lay in between. The germline gives CDR1 MGHRA, CDR2 YSYEKL. The CDR3 nucleotides are TGCGCCAGCAGCCAGCGATGGCTGGACACCGGGGAGCTGTTTTTT. It codes for CASSQRWLDTGELFF.

The chain recombines TRBV29-1 with TRBJ2-7; 9 bases are shared with TRBD2. This CDR3 region has 16 residues. Germline trimming cut 2 bases from V and 2 bases from J; bases unmatched to any gene: 10. Germline V gene sequence: CDR1 SQVTM, CDR2 ANQGSEA. DNA for the CDR3: TGCAGCGTTGAAAAAGTTGGAGCTAGCGGGGCCTACGAGCAGTACTTC. This codes for CSVEKVGASGAYEQYF.

The chain combines TRBV14 with TRBJ1-2; D not certain. V lost 0 bases and J lost 4, with 9 bases in between. The CDR3 runs to 14 residues. Per the germline V gene, CDR1 is SGHDN and CDR2 is FVKESK. DNA of the CDR3: TGTGCCAGCAGCCAAGAGCCGGGAGGCTATGGCTACACCTTC. This translates into CASSQEPGGYGYTF.

This clone was counted between two and nine times. The chain's CDR3 is CASSLGGQAQYF. The CDR3 bases are TGTGCCAGCAGCTTAGGGGGCCAAGCCCAGTACTTC. The gene calls are TRBV11-2 and TRBJ2-5; a weak D match, TRBD1 (5 bases). CDR1 and CDR2 from the germline V gene are SGHAT and FQNNGV. The CDR3 length is 12 residues. Trimming removed 1 base at V and 9 bases at J, with 9 bases between.

The chain combines TRBV21-1 with TRBJ1-4. TRBV21-1 is termed a pseudogene. CDR3 length: 16 residues. CDR3 coding DNA: TGTGCCAGCAGCAAAGAACAGGAGGTGGGCGATGAAAAACTGTTTTTT. Protein sequence: CASSKEQEVGDEKLFF.

This clone was observed a handful of times. CDR3: CASSFGRGNYGYTF. Written as DNA, the CDR3 is TGTGCCAGCAGCTTCGGGAGGGGGAACTATGGCTACACCTTC. The chain employs TRBV5-8 and TRBJ1-2; possible D gene TRBD1, 6 bases. Germline V gene data show CDR1 as SGHTS and CDR2 as YDEGEE. This CDR3 spans 14 amino acids. V was cut by 2 bases and J by 2 bases, with 10 bases left in between.